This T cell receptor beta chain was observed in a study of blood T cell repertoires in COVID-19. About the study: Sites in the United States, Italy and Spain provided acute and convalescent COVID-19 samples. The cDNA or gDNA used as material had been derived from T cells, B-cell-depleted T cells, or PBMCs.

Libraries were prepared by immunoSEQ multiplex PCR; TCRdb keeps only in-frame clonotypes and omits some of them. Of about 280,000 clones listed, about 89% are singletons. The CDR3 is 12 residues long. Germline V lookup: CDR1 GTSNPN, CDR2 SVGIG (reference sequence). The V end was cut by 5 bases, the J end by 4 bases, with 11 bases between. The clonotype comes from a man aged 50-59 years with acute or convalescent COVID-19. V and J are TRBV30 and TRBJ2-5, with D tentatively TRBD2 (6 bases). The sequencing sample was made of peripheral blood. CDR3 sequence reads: CAWGDSPETQYF. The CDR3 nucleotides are TGTGCCTGGGGGGACTCCCCAGAGACCCAGTACTTC.